Detailed here is one T cell receptor (beta chain). V lost 2 bases and J lost 5; bases outside the gene matches: 13. This CDR3 has 17 amino acids. In germline, CDR1 is LGHNA, CDR2 YNFKEQ. This entry belongs to a study of blood T cell repertoires in COVID-19. As for the study in general: The United States, Italy and Spain provided the acute and convalescent COVID-19 samples. Nucleic acid was either cDNA or gDNA, and it came from T cells, B-cell-depleted T cells, or PBMCs.

Original handling: By means of reference gene primer amplification, nucleated cell counts were estimated. The table came from immunoSEQ multiplex PCR; TCRdb's copy has only in-frame clones and leaves some out. V, J and clone size are taken as reported in that table, and D and trimming were inferred from the DNA itself. Among about 490,000 clones listed, approximately 83% were seen once. Sample: peripheral blood. The chain has TRBV4-2 and TRBJ2-7; the match to TRBD2 covers 9 bases. The TCR was taken from a human donor in a cohort sampled during active COVID-19. In DNA form, the CDR3 reads TGTGCCAGCAGCCAAACTGCAGCGGGAGGCAAGTATAACGAGCAGTACTTC. Protein sequence: CASSQTAAGGKYNEQYF.